What follows describes a single T cell receptor (beta chain). Its antigen specificity is not known. It has no much larger one-base neighbor in the sample; base qualities were not kept. This record comes from a study of IL-32 and malignant T cell survival in cutaneous lymphoma (dated by TCRdb to 2020 to 2023). Regarding the complete study: High-throughput TCR sequencing was used to test whether the TCR Vbeta+ T cells that survived in IL-32 cultures belonged to the malignant clone rather than being benign T cells with the same Vbeta. Two CTCL donors were studied by high-throughput TCR sequencing, confirming IL-32beta supported malignant T cell survival in vitro. What the study reported, not specific to this receptor: No exact culture duration for the TCR-sequenced samples was stated in the methods. The kinetics of enhanced malignant T cell survival in culture differed somewhat from one CTCL blood donor to another. TCR sequencing showed that malignant T cell TCRs persisted after in vitro culture with IL-32beta. Malignant T cell survival in vitro appeared to be supported by IL-32beta through the induction of large CD14+ antigen-presenting cells that reduced apoptosis.

The QIAamp DNA Mini kit was used to extract genomic DNA, which was then profiled by immunoSEQ with roughly 90-450 ng of DNA template. TCRdb re-hosts the immuneACCESS table, in-frame sequences only. Its copies lack some clones; in the studies checked, an unresolved V gene accounts for under half of them, and the cause for the rest is not known. For this sample the table gives 700 to 950 clones, of which approximately 80% were detected only once. The top ten constitute approximately 0.67% of the sample. The blood samples were obtained from patients with leukemic cutaneous T cell lymphoma (Sezary syndrome) who were treated at a US cutaneous lymphoma program. Ficoll centrifugation was used to isolate peripheral blood mononuclear cells from the patients' blood. Measured from the cysteine to the phenylalanine, the CDR3 is 12 residues long. CDR3 DNA is the only sequence kept; it has 36 bases, read in frame from the first base. CDR1 and CDR2, looked up from the germline V gene, are MNHNS and SASEGT. The trim is 6 bases for V and 8 bases for J, with a gap of 11 bases between the germline ends.

In this chain, TRBV6-1 is recombined with TRBJ2-1, with the identity of the D gene unclear. This sequence originates from a human donor with cutaneous T cell lymphoma. The input for sequencing was blood, taken on day 0. The base sequence is TGTGCCAGCAGCCTCGACGTAGATGAGCAGTTCTTC. This translates into CASSLDVDEQFF.